Detailed here is one TCR beta chain. Its antigen is as yet unknown. The data were obtained in a study of identifying expanded T cells in peripheral blood. The study, taken as a whole, reports: Over two and four weeks, about 16 and 20 clones changed, versus 1.2 between replicates.

Collection occurred without any documented infections or immune events in donors. TCRdb's copy holds only in-frame clones and misses some; the assay was immunoSEQ multiplex PCR. The sample shows under 150,000 clones, around 88% of them seen only once. The TCR comes from a person aged 18 to 75 in good health. The specimen was blood.

CDR3: CASGGQGVRNSPLHF. CDR3 DNA sequence: TGTGCCAGCGGGGGACAGGGGGTGCGTAATTCACCCCTCCACTTT. The chain has TRBV6-5 and TRBJ1-6; 11 bases align to TRBD1. The V gene's germline CDR1 is MNHEY and CDR2 SVGAGI. V lost 8 bases and J lost 6; bases outside the gene matches: 6. The CDR3 has 15 residues.